These T cell receptor beta chains were read from a single sample in a study of blood T cells in healthy people across ages. TCRdb re-analysed the 5' RACE reads in MiXCR, keeping a single row per CDR3 protein. Seen here are almost 800,000 distinct CDR3 sequences, nearly 60% observed once, and the top ten hold approximately 23%. Sequencing input: blood. Source of these receptors: a man aged 30 to 39 in good health. CDR3s include the opening cysteine and the closing phenylalanine or tryptophan. Fields, in order: clone size, J gene, V gene, CDR3 protein. The listing skips clone size in some rows; elsewhere it reads once, few, many or a size class.

clone_size: .
j_call: TRBJ2-7
v_call: TRBV4-3
cdr3_aa: CASSQYRTGSFYEQYF

clone_size: .
j_call: TRBJ2-7
v_call: TRBV6-6
cdr3_aa: CASRKGGGGISYEQYF

clone_size: .
j_call: TRBJ1-1
v_call: TRBV29-1
cdr3_aa: CSVLQGLAFF

clone_size: few
j_call: TRBJ1-1
v_call: TRBV28
cdr3_aa: CASSITGNTEAFF

clone_size: few
j_call: TRBJ1-2
v_call: TRBV6-5
cdr3_aa: CASSYSGTGANYGYTF

clone_size: .
j_call: .
v_call: TRBV12-3/TRBV12-4
cdr3_aa: CASSFGFRGNEQYF

clone_size: few
j_call: TRBJ1-4
v_call: TRBV12-3/TRBV12-4
cdr3_aa: CASSLRQGSEKLFF

clone_size: few
j_call: TRBJ2-1
v_call: TRBV27
cdr3_aa: CASSLILASGYNEQFF

clone_size: .
j_call: TRBJ2-5
v_call: TRBV29-1
cdr3_aa: CSVRKTSSQETQYF

clone_size: .
j_call: TRBJ2-3
v_call: TRBV4-1
cdr3_aa: CASRQGEGGTQYF

clone_size: .
j_call: TRBJ2-3
v_call: TRBV20-1
cdr3_aa: CSARDQLSYPDTQYF

clone_size: .
j_call: TRBJ2-1
v_call: TRBV20-1
cdr3_aa: CSVGGAGTYEQFF

clone_size: .
j_call: TRBJ1-5
v_call: TRBV20-1
cdr3_aa: CSARAAVDNQPQHF

clone_size: few
j_call: TRBJ2-1
v_call: TRBV7-9
cdr3_aa: CASSLVAGVYNEQFF

clone_size: .
j_call: .
v_call: TRBV18
cdr3_aa: CASSRQGPTYEQYF

clone_size: few
j_call: TRBJ1-2
v_call: TRBV20-1
cdr3_aa: CSAPSDSLDRYTF

clone_size: .
j_call: TRBJ1-1
v_call: TRBV7-9
cdr3_aa: CASSLAPGVTEAFF

clone_size: .
j_call: TRBJ2-5
v_call: TRBV6-5
cdr3_aa: CASRIAGAMQETQYF

clone_size: few
j_call: TRBJ2-5
v_call: TRBV29-1
cdr3_aa: CSVPDRGVGETQYF

clone_size: few
j_call: TRBJ2-1
v_call: TRBV12-3/TRBV12-4
cdr3_aa: CASSSGTSLGQEQFF

clone_size: many
j_call: TRBJ2-7
v_call: TRBV5-1
cdr3_aa: CASSLDPAGRSGWQYF

clone_size: .
j_call: TRBJ1-4
v_call: TRBV7-2
cdr3_aa: CASSSKYSATNEKLFF

clone_size: .
j_call: TRBJ2-1
v_call: TRBV7-9
cdr3_aa: CASSSSQSYNEQFF

clone_size: .
j_call: TRBJ2-5
v_call: TRBV7-7
cdr3_aa: CASSLGFRGVETQYF

clone_size: .
j_call: TRBJ2-1
v_call: TRBV19
cdr3_aa: CASSIGIQGLGSNEQFF

clone_size: .
j_call: TRBJ2-3
v_call: TRBV7-9
cdr3_aa: CASSPPGRLGQGATDTQYF

clone_size: few
j_call: TRBJ2-7
v_call: TRBV28
cdr3_aa: CASSSPGSGVYEQYF

clone_size: few
j_call: TRBJ2-7
v_call: TRBV20-1
cdr3_aa: CSASTGIRYEQYF

clone_size: few
j_call: TRBJ2-5
v_call: TRBV6-1
cdr3_aa: CASSQGWGGETQYF

clone_size: .
j_call: TRBJ2-7
v_call: TRBV6-1
cdr3_aa: CASTYTEVERQYF

clone_size: .
j_call: TRBJ2-3
v_call: TRBV20-1
cdr3_aa: CSARPHRPSGGLDTQYF

clone_size: few
j_call: TRBJ2-1
v_call: TRBV7-2
cdr3_aa: CASSLNSGGAGNEQFF

clone_size: few
j_call: TRBJ2-1
v_call: TRBV5-1
cdr3_aa: CASSSPHNEQFF

clone_size: once
j_call: TRBJ1-6
v_call: TRBV15
cdr3_aa: CATSNEQGYNPPLHF

clone_size: few
j_call: TRBJ2-1
v_call: TRBV20-1
cdr3_aa: CSALSRGSDEQFF

clone_size: few
j_call: TRBJ2-5
v_call: TRBV9
cdr3_aa: CASSETGGRWETQYF

clone_size: .
j_call: TRBJ2-5
v_call: TRBV29-1
cdr3_aa: CSVEEQKETQYF

clone_size: .
j_call: TRBJ1-2
v_call: TRBV18
cdr3_aa: CASSPPSGYGYTF

clone_size: .
j_call: TRBJ2-7
v_call: TRBV18
cdr3_aa: CASSREDLLYEQYF

clone_size: .
j_call: TRBJ2-7
v_call: TRBV29-1
cdr3_aa: CSPEGGAVLSYEQYF

clone_size: .
j_call: TRBJ2-5
v_call: TRBV15
cdr3_aa: CATSRTGETQYF

clone_size: .
j_call: TRBJ2-1
v_call: TRBV12-3/TRBV12-4
cdr3_aa: CASSSKIHYNEQFF

clone_size: .
j_call: TRBJ1-1
v_call: TRBV6-6
cdr3_aa: CASSYSHGTQNTEAFF

clone_size: .
j_call: TRBJ2-3
v_call: TRBV20-1
cdr3_aa: CCAGTSGPQTSTDTQYF

clone_size: few
j_call: TRBJ2-3
v_call: TRBV7-6
cdr3_aa: CASTERDQFTDTQYF

clone_size: few
j_call: TRBJ1-2
v_call: TRBV20-1
cdr3_aa: CSALTEIGVGGYTF

clone_size: .
j_call: TRBJ2-7
v_call: TRBV24-1
cdr3_aa: CASELLRLCPEQYF

clone_size: .
j_call: TRBJ1-2
v_call: TRBV15
cdr3_aa: CATSRDLIETLDRYTF

clone_size: many
j_call: TRBJ2-3
v_call: TRBV7-9
cdr3_aa: CASHSGDRGDDTQYF

clone_size: .
j_call: TRBJ2-7
v_call: TRBV6-1
cdr3_aa: CASADRNIGMNIVYEQYF

clone_size: .
j_call: TRBJ2-1
v_call: TRBV20-1
cdr3_aa: CSARDPSGGYTYNEQFF

clone_size: once
j_call: TRBJ2-7
v_call: TRBV11-2
cdr3_aa: CASSLNRVKYGQYF

clone_size: few
j_call: TRBJ2-5
v_call: TRBV27
cdr3_aa: CASSLSLLETQYF

clone_size: .
j_call: .
v_call: TRBV7-3
cdr3_aa: CASSPGQEFSYEQYF

clone_size: .
j_call: TRBJ1-4
v_call: TRBV20-1
cdr3_aa: CSARDLAAATNEKLFF

clone_size: .
j_call: TRBJ2-7
v_call: TRBV9
cdr3_aa: CASSGRTGYEQYF

clone_size: .
j_call: TRBJ2-7
v_call: TRBV10-3
cdr3_aa: CAIRMTGLDEQYF

clone_size: .
j_call: TRBJ2-6
v_call: TRBV12-3/TRBV12-4
cdr3_aa: CASSQGDGGSGANVLTF

clone_size: .
j_call: TRBJ1-4
v_call: TRBV14
cdr3_aa: CASSPPGRMNEKLFF